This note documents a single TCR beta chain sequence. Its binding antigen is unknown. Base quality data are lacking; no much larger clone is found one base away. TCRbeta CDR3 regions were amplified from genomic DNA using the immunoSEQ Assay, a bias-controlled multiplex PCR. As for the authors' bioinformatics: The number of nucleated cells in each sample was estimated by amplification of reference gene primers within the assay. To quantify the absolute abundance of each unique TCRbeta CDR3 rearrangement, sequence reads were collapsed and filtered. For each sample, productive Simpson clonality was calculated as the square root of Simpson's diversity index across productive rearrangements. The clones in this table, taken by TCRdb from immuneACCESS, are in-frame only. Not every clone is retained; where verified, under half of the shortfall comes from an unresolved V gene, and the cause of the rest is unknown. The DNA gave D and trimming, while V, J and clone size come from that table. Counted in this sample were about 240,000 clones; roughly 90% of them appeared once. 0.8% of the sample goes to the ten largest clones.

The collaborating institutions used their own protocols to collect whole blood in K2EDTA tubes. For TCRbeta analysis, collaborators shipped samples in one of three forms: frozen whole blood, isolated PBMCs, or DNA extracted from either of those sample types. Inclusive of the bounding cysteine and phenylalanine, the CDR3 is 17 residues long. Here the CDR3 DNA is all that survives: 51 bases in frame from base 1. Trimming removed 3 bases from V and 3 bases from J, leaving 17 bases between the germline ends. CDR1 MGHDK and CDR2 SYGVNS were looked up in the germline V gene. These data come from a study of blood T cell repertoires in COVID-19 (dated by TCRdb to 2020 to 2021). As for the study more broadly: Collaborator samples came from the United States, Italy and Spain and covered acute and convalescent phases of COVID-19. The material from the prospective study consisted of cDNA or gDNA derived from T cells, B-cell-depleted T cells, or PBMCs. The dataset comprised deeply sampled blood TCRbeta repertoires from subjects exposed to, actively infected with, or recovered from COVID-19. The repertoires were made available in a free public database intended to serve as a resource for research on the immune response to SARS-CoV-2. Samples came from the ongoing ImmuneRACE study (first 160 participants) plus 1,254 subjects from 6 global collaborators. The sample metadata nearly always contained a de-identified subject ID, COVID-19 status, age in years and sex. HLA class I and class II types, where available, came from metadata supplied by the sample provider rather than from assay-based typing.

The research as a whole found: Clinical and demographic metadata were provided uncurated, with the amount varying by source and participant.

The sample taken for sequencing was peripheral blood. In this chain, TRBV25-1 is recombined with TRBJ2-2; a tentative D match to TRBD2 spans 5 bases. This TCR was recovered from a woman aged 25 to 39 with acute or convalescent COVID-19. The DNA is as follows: TGTGCCAGCAGTGATTCGCGGGTCCAGGCGCACACCGGGGAGCTGTTTTTT. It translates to CASSDSRVQAHTGELFF.